This T cell receptor (beta chain) was documented in a study of blood T cell repertoires in COVID-19. From germline, CDR1 is SGHTA and CDR2 FQGNSA. The J segment lost 5 bases and the V segment lost 0 bases, leaving 3 bases of the junction unmatched. The CDR3 is 17 residues long. The repertoire was sequenced with immunoSEQ multiplex PCR; TCRdb's copy has only in-frame clones and lacks some. The sample yields under 200,000 clones, roughly four fifths seen once. This chain joins TRBV7-2 and TRBJ2-1; 14 positions agree with TRBD2. This TCR came from a man in his forties who had recovered from COVID-19. Input material: peripheral blood. CDR3 DNA: TGTGCCAGCAGCTTAGCCGAGACTAGCGGGAGGGACAATGAGCAGTTCTTC. Amino acids: CASSLAETSGRDNEQFF.